The 6 T cell receptor beta chains listed next were all sequenced from one sample in a study of T cells after yellow fever vaccination. TCRdb ran MiXCR on the 5' RACE reads and lists one entry per CDR3 protein. Among approximately 120,000 distinct CDR3 sequences, 6% to 8% were seen once, and the ten largest hold just under 2.5%. The specimen comprised CD4+ T cells sorted from PBMCs, sampled 10 days after the first yellow fever vaccination. All receptors derive from a man aged 18 to 35 who received the YFV17D yellow fever vaccine.

This clonotype occurred many times. This chain links TRBV18 with TRBJ1-5; 12 bases agree with TRBD1. The V segment lost 6 bases and the J segment 6 bases; nucleotides outside the gene matches: 6. Germline CDR1 and CDR2: KGHSH and LQKENI. The CDR3 has 15 residues. The CDR3 is CASSGTGGGGQPQHF. CDR3 DNA: TGTGCCAGCTCCGGGACAGGGGGCGGGGGTCAGCCCCAGCATTTT. Full variable domain (remainder filled in from reference TRBV18 and TRBJ1-5): NAGVMQNPRHLVRRRGQEARLRCSPMKGHSHVYWYRQLPEEGLKFMVYLQKENIIDESGMPKERFSAEFPKEGPSILRIQQVVRGDSAAYFCASSGTGGGGQPQHFGDGTRLSIL.

This clonotype was seen many times. The chain couples TRBV20-1 to TRBJ2-2; D tentatively reads TRBD1 or TRBD2 (5 bases each). V was cut by 5 bases and J by 2 bases, with 15 bases left in between. Germline values: CDR1 DFQATT, CDR2 SNEGSKA (reference sequence). The CDR3 contains 15 residues. CDR3 coding DNA: TGCAGTGCTCATAGGGACGGAACCAACACCGGGGAGCTGTTTTTT. This codes for CSAHRDGTNTGELFF.

This clonotype was picked up a small number of times. The CDR3 nucleotides are TGTGCCAGCAGTCCCCCCCCGGGAGGAGCTTTCTTT. This translates into CASSPPPGGAFF. The chain employs TRBV12-3 or TRBV12-4 and TRBJ1-1, with unresolved D. This CDR3 spans 12 amino acids. V was trimmed by 5 bases and J by 10 bases, leaving 14 bases between them.

This clonotype was found many times. The rearrangement links TRBV11-2 to TRBJ2-7; D may be TRBD2 (5 bases). Trimming cost V 0 bases and J 6 bases, with 9 bases left between them. The CDR3 length is 13 residues. Germline V gene lookup returns CDR1 SGHAT and CDR2 FQNNGV. The chain's CDR3 is CASSLDRGSEQYF. The CDR3 nucleotides are TGTGCCAGCAGCTTAGATAGAGGGTCCGAGCAGTACTTC.

Ten or more counts support this clonotype. This rearrangement joins TRBV4-2 to TRBJ1-6; 10 nucleotides agree with TRBD1. The CDR3 runs 18 residues. Unmatched junction bases numbered 7, after V lost 5 bases and J lost 0 bases. CDR1 and CDR2 (germline): LGHNA, YNFKEQ. In nucleotides, the CDR3 is TGTGCCAGCAGCAAAATAGACAGGGGGCACTCCTATAATTCACCCCTCCACTTT. The encoded protein is CASSKIDRGHSYNSPLHF.

This clonotype was seen at least ten times. The chain joins TRBV7-6 to TRBJ2-7; D may be TRBD1 (6 bases). The CDR3 has 14 residues. Per the germline V gene, CDR1 is SGHVS and CDR2 is FNYEAQ. Trimming left V 8 bases short and J 6 bases short, with 20 bases between. DNA of the CDR3: TGTGCCAGCCGCCTAGAAGACAGGTTCGGCGAGCAGTACTTC. Translation: CASRLEDRFGEQYF.